Detailed here is one T cell receptor beta chain. Its target is not known. One junction end disagrees with the germline gene, perhaps due to a read error. This specimen comes from a study of regulatory T cells in long-lasting Graves disease. Study context: Disease was considered persistent Graves' disease after over 5 years of antithyroid drugs (with positive TSH receptor antibodies).

To make TCR beta libraries, researchers used iRepertoire HTBI primers and Arm-PCR of CDR3 regions. One entry per CDR3 protein results from TCRdb running MiXCR on the multiplex PCR reads. This table has 700,000 or so distinct CDR3 sequences, about 32% appearing once. CDR1 is LNHDA and CDR2 is SQIVND in the germline V gene (reference sequence). This CDR3 contains 12 residues. Study-wide points: Persistent patients had more shared public clonotypes (roughly 2,500) than new patients (approximately 970). The study found lower TCR diversity in persistent Graves' patients than in newly diagnosed ones. Persistent disease showed a preference for TRBV28, TRBJ1-2 and TRBJ2-5.

Described time point: persistent/refractory GD, antithyroid drugs over 5 years with positive TRAb. PBMC RNA was the source of the TCR library. The specimen comprised peripheral blood mononuclear cells (PBMCs), sampled when the disease was refractory, from a patient treated with antithyroid drugs. The receptor was isolated from a female donor with Graves disease. The rearrangement uses TRBV19 and TRBJ1-2; D unresolved. The CDR3 reads CVSSIYGYGYTF. The CDR3 nucleotides read TGTGTCAGTAGTATCTATGGCTATGGCTACACCTTC.